Shown below are 25 T cell receptor beta chains from a single sample sequenced in a study of shared clonotypes between healthy human individuals. This table comes from immunoSEQ multiplex PCR, and its TCRdb copy is limited to in-frame clones, with some not included. Counted here are about 1.1 million clones, around 78% occurring once; the ten biggest clones make up more than 0.55%. Sequenced material: memory CD4+ T cells from PBMCs. Stated subset: CD45RA-negative fraction. These receptors all come from a man aged 18 to 35 in good health. Some clones in this sample may be carry-over from other donors' samples.

The chain recombines TRBV19 with TRBJ2-7; D call uncertain. This CDR3 contains 15 residues. Germline CDR1 LNHDA, CDR2 SQIVND (reference sequence). The V gene lost 3 bases and the J gene lost 0 bases, with 12 bases spanning the gap. CDR3 in amino acids: CASSIYRANSYEQYF. The CDR3, as DNA: TGTGCCAGTAGTATCTACCGGGCGAACTCCTACGAGCAGTACTTC.

V gene TRBV5-1 combines with J gene TRBJ2-5, with 7 positions matching TRBD2. CDR3 length equals 14 residues. The trim removed 4 bases at V and 7 bases at J, leaving 10 bases unmatched. Germline V gene lookup returns CDR1 SGHRS and CDR2 YFSETQ. CDR3 nucleotide sequence: TGCGCCAGCAGCACGGGGACTACCTTCGGGACCCAGTACTTC. Protein sequence: CASSTGTTFGTQYF.

V and J are TRBV11-2 and TRBJ2-3; D is undetermined. Germline assignment: CDR1 SGHAT and CDR2 FQNNGV. This CDR3 comprises 14 residues. The V end was cut by 4 bases, the J end by 1 base, with 9 bases between. For the CDR3, the DNA is TGTGCCAGCAGCTCCTATCAGGGCACAGATACGCAGTATTTT. Translated: CASSSYQGTDTQYF.

The gene calls are TRBV5-1 and TRBJ1-1, with D possibly TRBD1 on 6 matching bases. V shed 1 base and J shed 4 bases, with 20 bases lying between them. This CDR3 is built from 17 residues. Germline values: CDR1 SGHRS, CDR2 YFSETQ. The CDR3 coding sequence is TGCGCCAGCAGCTTGTTTAAATGGGAGGGGGATCCCACTGAAGCTTTCTTT. Translation: CASSLFKWEGDPTEAFF.

The V gene is TRBV28, the J gene TRBJ2-5, with 9 bases identical to TRBD2. V dropped 5 bases and J dropped 1; count of bases not matched to a gene: 2. The germline V gene encodes CDR1 MDHEN and CDR2 SYDVKM. The CDR3 consists of 14 residues. The CDR3 reads CASSAGGGQETQYF. In DNA form, the CDR3 reads TGTGCCAGCAGTGCGGGAGGGGGCCAAGAGACCCAGTACTTC.

As DNA, the CDR3 is TGTGCCAGTAGAGGGACAGGGATGAACACTGAAGCTTTCTTT. Amino acid sequence: CASRGTGMNTEAFF. The chain joins TRBV19 to TRBJ1-1; TRBD1 aligns across 9 bases. Germline-derived CDR1 and CDR2 are LNHDA and SQIVND (reference sequence). This CDR3 contains 14 residues. With V trimmed by 6 bases and J by 0 bases, 2 bases remained unmatched.

This clone has ten or more counts. The rearrangement uses TRBV11-2 and TRBJ2-7; possibly TRBD1 for D (7 bases). Trimming stripped 5 bases from V and 0 bases from J, with 14 bases between. Germline lookup yields CDR1 SGHAT and CDR2 FQNNGV. CDR3 size: 15 residues. CDR3: CASSIQGTSSYEQYF. CDR3 bases: TGTGCCAGCAGCATACAGGGGACTTCCTCCTACGAGCAGTACTTC.

The genes are TRBV7-3 and TRBJ2-1; 7 bases map to TRBD2. The V gene end was trimmed by 5 bases and the J gene end by 4 bases; junction bases not matched to a gene: 11. The CDR3 has 16 residues. Germline CDR1 SGHTA, CDR2 FQGTGA. CDR3 protein: CASSPAVASGYNEQFF. CDR3 nucleotides: TGTGCCAGCAGCCCGGCGGTTGCTAGCGGATACAATGAGCAGTTCTTC.

Concerning this clone: At the DNA level, this CDR3 is encoded by other sequences in the same sample as well. The rearrangement links TRBV10-1 to TRBJ2-3; D remains ambiguous. The CDR3 loop spans 12 amino acids. Looked up from germline, CDR1 is WNHNN and CDR2 is SYGVQD (reference sequence). V was trimmed by 5 bases and J by 0 bases, leaving 3 bases between them. The chain's CDR3 is CASSPSTDTQYF. The CDR3 nucleotides read TGCGCCAGCAGTCCTAGCACAGATACGCAGTATTTT.

The CDR3 is CASTRVTTDEAFF. The DNA of the CDR3 is TGTGCCAGCACCCGGGTGACCACCGATGAAGCTTTCTTT. The chain combines TRBV6-5 with TRBJ1-1; no definite D call. CDR1 is MNHEY and CDR2 is SVGAGI in the germline V gene. This CDR3 comprises 13 residues. V lost 7 bases and J lost 7, with 16 bases in between.

The chain uses TRBV5-6 and TRBJ2-5; TRBD1 aligns across 10 bases. This CDR3 contains 14 residues. Per the germline V gene, CDR1 is SGHDT and CDR2 is YYEEEE. V was pared by 4 bases and J by 5 bases, with 5 bases of the junction left unmatched. The CDR3 loop reads CASSLGTGEETQYF. The CDR3, as DNA: TGTGCCAGCAGCCTCGGGACAGGGGAGGAGACCCAGTACTTC. The whole variable domain, remainder taken from reference TRBV5-6 and TRBJ2-5, is DAGVTQSPTHLIKTRGQQVTLRCSPKSGHDTVSWYQQALGQGPQFIFQYYEEEERQRGNFPDRFSGHQFPNYSSELNVNALLLGDSALYLCASSLGTGEETQYFGPGTRLLVL.

The chain is built from TRBV6-5 and TRBJ2-5; D might be TRBD2 (6 bases). The CDR3 totals 13 residues. V gave up 6 bases and J gave up 3 bases, with 11 bases separating them. The germline V gene encodes CDR1 MNHEY and CDR2 SVGAGI. The CDR3, as DNA: TGTGCCAGCAGGTTCGGAGGGAAAGAGACCCAGTACTTC. Its protein is CASRFGGKETQYF.

The V and J genes are TRBV2 and TRBJ1-1; possible D gene TRBD1, 5 bases. The V gene lost 6 bases and the J gene lost 5 bases, with 16 bases spanning the gap. Germline CDR1 reads SNHLY; CDR2 reads FYNNEI. This CDR3 is built from 14 residues. The CDR3 loop is CASRAGRAGTEAFF. The CDR3 nucleotides are TGTGCCAGCAGGGCAGGGAGGGCGGGGACTGAAGCTTTCTTT.

The rearrangement joins TRBV18 to TRBJ1-5; 7 bases are shared with TRBD1. CDR3 length equals 16 residues. The junction had 8 bases not matched to a gene; V was cut back by 4 bases and J by 2 bases. Looked up from germline, CDR1 is KGHSH and CDR2 is LQKENI. CDR3 region: CASSQEGAGGNQPQHF. The CDR3, as DNA: TGTGCCAGCTCACAGGAGGGGGCGGGGGGCAATCAGCCCCAGCATTTT.

V is TRBV18 and J is TRBJ2-7, with 7 bases aligning to TRBD1. Trimming took 0 bases from V and 4 from J; bases not matched to a gene: 6. CDR3 length: 15 residues. CDR1 KGHSH and CDR2 LQKENI come from the germline V gene. This chain's CDR3 is CASSPPGQSLYEQYF. The CDR3 nucleotides are TGTGCCAGCTCACCACCGGGACAGAGCCTTTACGAGCAGTACTTC.

V usage is TRBV5-1 and J usage is TRBJ2-5; D not certain. Trimming pared 2 bases from V and 12 bases from J, leaving 11 bases between. Germline V gives CDR1 SGHRS, CDR2 YFSETQ. The CDR3 runs 11 residues. CDR3 sequence reads: CASSFSGQEYF. The CDR3 DNA reads as TGCGCCAGCAGCTTCTCGGGTCAGGAGTACTTC.

Worth noting for this clone: Other nucleotide sequences from this sample produce the same CDR3. The CDR3 sequence: CASSQEGQGYGYTF. The CDR3 DNA is TGCGCCAGCAGCCAAGAAGGACAGGGGTATGGCTACACCTTC. This chain joins TRBV4-1 and TRBJ1-2; 9 bases are shared with TRBD1. The CDR3 consists of 14 residues. The junction had 1 base not matched to a gene; V was cut back by 0 bases and J by 5 bases. Germline CDR1 MGHRA, CDR2 YSYEKL.

Of note for this clone: Other nucleotide sequences from this sample produce the same CDR3. The chain joins TRBV5-1 to TRBJ2-7; 7 positions match TRBD1. J was trimmed by 3 bases and V by 0 bases; bases with no gene match: 3. The germline gives CDR1 SGHRS, CDR2 YFSETQ. The CDR3 covers 14 residues. The CDR3 spells CASSLGRGLYEQYF. DNA for the CDR3: TGCGCCAGCAGCTTGGGTAGGGGGCTCTACGAGCAGTACTTC.

The chain combines TRBV29-1 with TRBJ1-3; D perhaps matches TRBD1 (5 bases). Trimming removed 7 bases at V and 0 bases at J, with 10 bases between. Per the germline V gene, CDR1 is SQVTM and CDR2 is ANQGSEA. The CDR3 has 13 amino acids. This CDR3 reads CSAPGPSGNTIYF. The CDR3 DNA is TGCAGCGCTCCGGGACCCTCTGGAAACACCATATATTTT.

This chain connects TRBV28 to TRBJ1-2, with 7 nucleotides matching TRBD1. This CDR3 spans 15 amino acids. V lost 6 bases and J lost 8; bases outside the gene matches: 15. Germline V CDR1 and CDR2: MDHEN, SYDVKM. The CDR3 spells CASSTEGTAFRGYTF. CDR3 DNA: TGTGCCAGCAGCACCGAAGGGACAGCTTTTAGGGGCTACACCTTC.

CDR3 sequence (DNA): TGTGCCAGCAGTGGACTAGCGGGTAGCACAGATACGCAGTATTTT. The encoded protein is CASSGLAGSTDTQYF. The rearrangement joins TRBV28 to TRBJ2-3; 11 bases match TRBD2. V gave up 5 bases and J gave up 0 bases; unmatched junction bases: 1. CDR3 length equals 15 residues. CDR1 and CDR2 from the germline V gene are MDHEN and SYDVKM.

This clone has a count of ten or more. CDR3 residues: CAWAQETQYF. The CDR3 bases are TGTGCCTGGGCACAAGAGACCCAGTACTTC. V is TRBV30 and J is TRBJ2-5; no clear D. V lost 5 bases to trimming and J lost 2 bases, with 3 bases between them. The CDR3 is 10 amino acids. Germline V gene sequence: CDR1 GTSNPN, CDR2 SVGIG (reference sequence).

This clone was recorded only once. V and J are TRBV5-5 and TRBJ2-5; TRBD1 matches at 8 bases. Matching the DNA end better, TRBJ2-7 makes the J call doubtful. The CDR3 is 13 amino acids. The germline CDR1 and CDR2 sequences are SGHKS and YYEKEE (reference sequence). In DNA form, the CDR3 reads TGTGCCAGCAGCTCTAGACAGGGGAACGAGCAGTACTTC. The encoded protein is CASSSRQGNEQYF.

The V and J genes are TRBV2 and TRBJ2-1, with 7 bases aligning to TRBD2. J gave up 14 bases and V 2 bases, and 6 bases lay outside the gene matches. The length of the CDR3 is 12 residues. Germline CDR1 reads SNHLY; CDR2 reads FYNNEI. The CDR3 bases are TGTGCCAGCAGTGAACGAGCGGGATTGGAGTTCTTC. Its protein is CASSERAGLEFF. Variable domain in full (rest from reference TRBV2 and TRBJ2-1): EPEVTQTPSHQVTQMGQEVILRCVPISNHLYFYWYRQILGQKVEFLVSFYNNEISEKSEIFDDQFSVERPDGSNFTLKIRSTKLEDSAMYFCASSERAGLEFFGPGTRLTVL.

The V and J genes are TRBV5-1 and TRBJ2-3, with 7 bases that match TRBD1. V was clipped by 9 bases and J by 3 bases; unmatched bases: 4. Germline loops: CDR1 SGHRS, CDR2 YFSETQ. The CDR3 loop spans 12 amino acids. This chain's CDR3 is CATQGETDTQYF. CDR3 bases: TGCGCCACCCAGGGGGAGACAGATACGCAGTATTTT.